This record concerns one T cell receptor beta chain sequence. In the source study's methods: It was from reference gene primer amplification that nucleated cell counts were estimated. Measured with immunoSEQ multiplex PCR; TCRdb has only the in-frame clones, and not every one. Clone size and V and J calls were adopted from that table, with D and trimming inferred from the DNA. Among under 300,000 clones listed, 65% to 85% were seen once. The entry originates in a study of blood T cell repertoires in COVID-19. Trimming cost V 1 base and J 2 bases; bases outside gene matches: 1. Germline V CDR1 and CDR2: SSHAT, FNYEAQ (reference sequence). The CDR3 spans 14 residues.

V gene TRBV7-7 combines with J gene TRBJ2-7; 8 bases line up with TRBD1. Sample: peripheral blood. This TCR was sampled from a man aged 80 or over with acute or convalescent COVID-19. The CDR3 reads CASSLGTGTYEQYF. The DNA of the CDR3 is TGTGCCAGCAGCTTAGGGACAGGGACCTACGAGCAGTACTTC.